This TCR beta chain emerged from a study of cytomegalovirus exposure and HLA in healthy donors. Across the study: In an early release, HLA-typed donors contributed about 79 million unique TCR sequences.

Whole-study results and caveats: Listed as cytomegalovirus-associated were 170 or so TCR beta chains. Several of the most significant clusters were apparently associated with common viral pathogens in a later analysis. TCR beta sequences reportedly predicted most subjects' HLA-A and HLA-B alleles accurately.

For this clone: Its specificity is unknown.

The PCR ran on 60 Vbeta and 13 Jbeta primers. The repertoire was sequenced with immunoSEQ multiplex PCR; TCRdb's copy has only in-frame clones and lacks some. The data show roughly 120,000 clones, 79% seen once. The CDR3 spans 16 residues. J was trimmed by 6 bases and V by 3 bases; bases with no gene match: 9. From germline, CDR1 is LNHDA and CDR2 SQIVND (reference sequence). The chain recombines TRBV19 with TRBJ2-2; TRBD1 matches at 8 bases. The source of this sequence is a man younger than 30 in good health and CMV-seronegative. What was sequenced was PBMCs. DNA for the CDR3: TGTGCCAGTAGTATCGGGTTGACAGGGGTTCCCGGGGAGCTGTTTTTT. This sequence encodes CASSIGLTGVPGELFF.